Ten or more counts support the clone carrying this T cell receptor beta chain. This sample was included in a study of human T cells and chemical hapten exposure. Study as a whole: Throughout the roughly 24-week study, diphenylcyclopropenone was applied weekly to the patients' scalps. Patch testing placed 0.01% DPC on the upper back, with readings at 6 days.

Individual cDNA molecules received unique molecular identifiers in the library. A single record per CDR3 protein comes from TCRdb applying MiXCR to the RACE reads. This sample has some 38,000 distinct CDR3 sequences, with 6% to 7% found just once. Time point: patch test 1, 2 weeks after DPC sensitization. The treatment: therapeutic diphenylcyclopropenone sensitization with weekly scalp DPC. Before extraction, the whole blood was not fractionated, and total RNA was taken from it. Donation of samples came from alopecia patients who were 18 to 70 years old and suitable for DPC. The specimen was whole blood, collected in connection with sensitization to the hapten diphenylcyclopropenone (DPC). The clonotype was recovered from a woman in her twenties or thirties with alopecia areata. Some clones in this sample may be carry-over from other donors' samples.

The CDR3 region is CASSGGLAGSSYEQYF. The CDR3 region has the DNA TGTGCCAGCAGTGGGGGACTAGCGGGGAGTTCCTACGAGCAGTACTTC. The chain is built from TRBV6-6 and TRBJ2-7, with TRBD2 matching over 13 bases. V shed 5 bases, J shed 1 base, and the junction held 5 bases outside the gene matches. This CDR3 has 16 residues. Germline loops: CDR1 MNHNY, CDR2 SVGAGI (reference sequence).